These 8 T cell receptor beta chains share one sample of origin, sequenced in a study of identical twins. MiXCR, applied by TCRdb to the 5' RACE reads, yields one record per CDR3 protein. The sample includes approximately 220,000 distinct CDR3 sequences, roughly 9.4% of them seen just once. Sequences were obtained from memory (CD45RO+) T cells sorted from blood. Receptors were obtained from a young woman in good health.

The rearrangement joins TRBV20-1 to TRBJ1-2; TRBD1 aligns across 8 bases. The V gene end was trimmed by 0 bases and the J gene end by 4 bases; junction bases not matched to a gene: 10. CDR1 and CDR2 from the germline V gene are DFQATT and SNEGSKA (reference sequence). CDR3 length: 16 residues. The CDR3 nucleotides read TGCAGTGCTAGAGATCCTGGACAGGGCATCATCTATGGCTACACCTTC. Translated: CSARDPGQGIIYGYTF.

CDR3: CASSQGTHYEQYF. The CDR3 coding sequence is TGTGCCAGCAGCCAAGGGACACATTACGAGCAGTACTTC. The chain has TRBV7-9 and TRBJ2-7; D possibly corresponds to TRBD1 (6 bases). The CDR3 length is 13 residues. The germline V gene has CDR1 SEHNR and CDR2 FQNEAQ (reference sequence). With 5 bases removed from V and 4 bases from J, the gap between germline ends came to 12 bases.

The table lists this clonotype with a few counts. The chain uses TRBV7-2 and TRBJ1-6; D call uncertain. The germline V and J ends were trimmed by 5 bases and 7 bases, with 15 bases remaining between them. CDR1 is SGHTA and CDR2 is FQGNSA in the germline V gene. The CDR3 is made up of 15 amino acids. Here the CDR3 DNA reads TGTGCCAGCAGCGGATCGACACGAACCAATTCACCCCTCCACTTT. Amino acids: CASSGSTRTNSPLHF.

This clonotype was found a few times. V and J are TRBV25-1 and TRBJ1-2; tentatively, D is TRBD1 (6 bases). The germline V gene has CDR1 MGHDK and CDR2 SYGVNS. This CDR3 contains 15 residues. V lost 3 bases, J lost 0 bases, and 11 bases lay in between. The CDR3 DNA is TGTGCCAGCAGTGACCCAGGACAGACTAACTATGGCTACACCTTC. This encodes CASSDPGQTNYGYTF.

The genes are TRBV7-2 and TRBJ2-1; weak D call: TRBD2 (6 bases). CDR1 is SGHTA, CDR2 FQGNSA, per germline. Trimming took off 0 bases at V and 7 bases at J, with 13 bases between the two ends. The CDR3 is 15 residues long. The CDR3, as DNA: TGTGCCAGCAGCTTAGCTCCAGCGGGCAGGAATGAGCAGTTCTTC. Translated, it gives CASSLAPAGRNEQFF.

This chain connects TRBV6-5 to TRBJ1-2, with 11 bases matching TRBD1. The ends lost 1 base at V and 7 bases at J; junction bases unmatched: 5. This CDR3 is built from 15 residues. Germline lookup yields CDR1 MNHEY and CDR2 SVGAGI. The CDR3 DNA is TGTGCCAGCAGTTACTGGGACAGGGGGTTCGGTGGCTACACCTTC. It specifies CASSYWDRGFGGYTF.

This clonotype was seen at least ten times. The J gene is TRBJ2-1, the V gene TRBV27; 12 bases fit TRBD2. Germline V gene data show CDR1 as MNHEY and CDR2 as SMNVEV (reference sequence). The CDR3 has 15 residues. V was pared by 10 bases and J by 5 bases, with 9 bases of the junction left unmatched. The CDR3 DNA sequence: TGTGCCACGCCTAGCGGGAGGGCCCCGGACAATGAGCAGTTCTTC. Amino acid sequence: CATPSGRAPDNEQFF.

V usage is TRBV28 and J usage is TRBJ2-5; D perhaps matches TRBD2 (6 bases). CDR1 is MDHEN, CDR2 SYDVKM, per germline. CDR3 length: 18 residues. The V end was cut by 1 base, the J end by 1 base, with 19 bases between. The CDR3 reads CASSLYYPGTGSQETQYF. The CDR3 DNA is TGTGCCAGCAGTTTATATTATCCCGGGACCGGGAGCCAAGAGACCCAGTACTTC.